This is a list of T cell receptor beta chains from one sample in a study of tumor and adjacent non-tumor tissue in lung cancer. TCRdb re-called the multiplex PCR reads through MiXCR, storing one row per CDR3 protein. The sample contains 100,000 or so distinct CDR3 sequences, 80% of which appear only once. Source material: distant non-tumor lung tissue. These TCRs come from a man aged 55 to 70 with small cell lung cancer. Both conserved end residues are part of each CDR3. Fields, in order: V gene, J gene, D gene, clone size, CDR3 DNA, CDR3 protein. The D gene is left open where the match is weak. For some rows the clone size is stated as once, few or many, or as a class when expanded; others skip it.

TRBV7-8	TRBJ2-5	TRBD1	-	TGTGCCAACAGGGGGACAAGGGTTGGGACCCAGTACTTC	CANRGTRVGTQYF
TRBV5-6	TRBJ2-4	-	-	TGTGCCAGCAACCCCTCTAGTAGAGGGATAGCCAAAAACATTCAGTACTTC	CASNPSSRGIAKNIQYF
TRBV4-2	TRBJ2-7	-	few	TGTGCCAACAGCCAAGAGCGCGGAGAGCACTACGAGCAGTACTTC	CANSQERGEHYEQYF
TRBV7-3	TRBJ2-2	-	-	TGTGCCAGCAGCTTTAGTCGGGATGACACCGGGGAGCGGTTTTTT	CASSFSRDDTGERFF
TRBV10-3	TRBJ1-1	-	-	TGTGCCATCAGCCGAGATGTCGCTGAAGCTTTCTTT	CAISRDVAEAFF
TRBV6-5	TRBJ1-5	-	-	TGTGCCAGCAGTTACCGAGTAAATCAGCCCCAGGATTTT	CASSYRVNQPQDF
TRBV4-1	TRBJ1-5	-	once	TGCGCCAGCAGCCGAGATCATTCCGGGAGCAATCAGCCCCAACATTTT	CASSRDHSGSNQPQHF
TRBV11-2	TRBJ2-5	-	few	TGTGCCAGCAGCTCTGCAGGGGTAGAGACCCAGTACTTC	CASSSAGVETQYF
TRBV4-1	TRBJ2-1	TRBD2	-	TGCGCCAGGAACCAAGGACTAGCGAGGGGCTCCTACAATGAGCAGTTCTTC	CARNQGLARGSYNEQFF
TRBV10-3	TRBJ2-1	TRBD2	once	TGTGCCATCACTGTGGGAGGGCTGAATGAGCAGTTCTTC	CAITVGGLNEQFF
TRBV24-1	TRBJ2-2	-	once	TGTGCCACCAGTGATTCGACAGGACCAGCCGGGGAGCTGTTTTTT	CATSDSTGPAGELFF
TRBV6-6	TRBJ2-4	-	once	TGTACCAGCTGTTCAGACGGGATAGCCAAAAACATTCAGTACTTC	CTSCSDGIAKNIQYF
TRBV29-1	TRBJ2-6	-	-	TGCAGCACTCAAAGTGGACGCAACTGTGGGGCCAACGTCCTGACTTTC	CSTQSGRNCGANVLTF
TRBV11-3	TRBJ2-2	-	-	TGTGCCAGCAGCTACTGTAGCGGAGGGACCGGGGAGCTATTTTTT	CASSYCSGGTGELFF
TRBV6-5	TRBJ2-1	-	-	TGTGCCAGCAGTTACGGGGGGGCGCTCTACAATGAGCGGTTCTTC	CASSYGGALYNERFF
TRBV20-1	TRBJ1-1	-	many	TGCAGTGCTAGAGATCTGGGGGGCACTGAAGCTTTCTTT	CSARDLGGTEAFF
TRBV6-5	TRBJ2-1	-	few	TGTGCCAAGAGTTACTCTGGGGGAGTGGGTAATGAACAGTTCTTC	CAKSYSGGVGNEQFF
TRBV6-2/TRBV6-3	TRBJ2-3	-	-	TGTGCCTACAGTTACACGGACTCACCCTTCACAGTTACGCAGTATTTT	CAYSYTDSPFTVTQYF
TRBV29-1	TRBJ2-2	TRBD2	-	TGCAGCGCCCATTTATCCGGGACTATCACGAACACCGGGGAGCTGTTTTTT	CSAHLSGTITNTGELFF
TRBV24-1	TRBJ2-1	-	-	TGTGCCACCAGTGATTTCAGAATCGGGCTAGGCAGCAACAATGAGGAGTTCTTC	CATSDFRIGLGSNNEEFF
TRBV2	TRBJ2-1	-	many	TGTGCCAGCGGCTACATGGCTGAGCAGTTCTTC	CASGYMAEQFF
TRBV13	TRBJ1-1	-	-	TGTGCCAGCAGCCTCCAGGGAACTGAATCTTTCTTT	CASSLQGTESFF
TRBV21-1	TRBJ2-1	-	-	TGTACCAGCAGCAATCAAGGCAGGGGGCGAAATGAGCAGTTCTTT	CTSSNQGRGRNEQFF
TRBV20-1	TRBJ2-3	-	-	TGCAATGCCAGGGATGGGAGGTCCTTTTTTTTAGATACGCAGTATTTT	CNARDGRSFFLDTQYF
TRBV5-1	TRBJ2-1	-	-	TGCGCCAGCCGCTCGGTCCTAGCTCGCGATGAGCAGTTCTTC	CASRSVLARDEQFF
TRBV5-4	TRBJ2-1	TRBD1	-	TGTGCAAGCAACTCTAAACAGGGGGACAATGAGCAGTTCTTC	CASNSKQGDNEQFF
TRBV12-3/TRBV12-4	TRBJ2-2	-	-	TGTGCCAGCAGTTTCTCTAGGACAGACATCGGGGAGCTGCTTTTT	CASSFSRTDIGELLF
TRBV4-2	TRBJ2-5	-	-	TGTGCCAGCAGGCATGGGAGCAGGCAGGAGACCCAGTACTTC	CASRHGSRQETQYF
TRBV6-5	TRBJ2-7	-	-	TGTGCCAGCAGTTACTCGGGCATGGGGCGCGAGCTGTACTTC	CASSYSGMGRELYF
TRBV29-1	TRBJ1-2	-	-	TGCGGCGTTGAAGATCATGAACAACTCTATTGCTACACCTTC	CGVEDHEQLYCYTF
TRBV11-1	TRBJ2-2	-	-	TGTGCCAGCAGCTTACGTGCAGGGATCACCGGGGAGCTGTTTTTT	CASSLRAGITGELFF